The 7 T cell receptor beta chains in this list originate from one sample, sequenced in a study of OX40 agonist ivuxolimab in advanced cancers. Profiled with immunoSEQ multiplex PCR; TCRdb holds only in-frame clones, not every one. The data show about 66,000 clones, roughly 80% seen once. The sample was CD4+ or CD8+ T cells sorted from blood, taken in a trial of the OX40 agonist ivuxolimab. These TCRs come from an adult with an advanced solid tumor such as melanoma, head and neck, liver or kidney cancer.

This rearrangement joins TRBV10-3 to TRBJ2-2; TRBD1 matches 8 bases. V lost 5 bases and J lost 3; bases outside the gene matches: 8. The germline V gene encodes CDR1 ENHRY and CDR2 SYGVKD. The CDR3 totals 16 residues. This chain's CDR3 is CAISHVTGGHTGELFF. CDR3 nucleotide sequence: TGTGCCATCAGTCATGTCACAGGGGGACACACCGGGGAGCTGTTTTTT.

The chain carries TRBV5-4 and TRBJ2-7, with a tentative D call TRBD2 (6 bases). The CDR3 covers 13 residues. Germline V gene sequence: CDR1 SGHNT, CDR2 YYREEE (reference sequence). V shed 0 bases and J shed 6 bases, with 10 bases lying between them. CDR3 nucleotides: TGTGCCAGCAGCTTGGCGGGGACTCTCGAGCAGTACGTC. Amino acids: CASSLAGTLEQYV.

This chain joins TRBV10-1 and TRBJ2-5; a weak D match, TRBD2 (5 bases). The length of the CDR3 is 16 residues. Looked up from germline, CDR1 is WNHNN and CDR2 is SYGVQD (reference sequence). V lost 6 bases to trimming and J lost 2 bases, with 19 bases between them. The DNA for the CDR3 is TGCGCCAGCAGAGAACAGAGAACGGGGATTCAAGAGACCCAGTACTTC. Its protein is CASREQRTGIQETQYF.

The chain joins TRBV27 to TRBJ1-1; D is unresolved. V gave up 6 bases and J gave up 5 bases, with 13 bases separating them. The CDR3 runs 13 residues. Germline V gene lookup returns CDR1 MNHEY and CDR2 SMNVEV (reference sequence). The CDR3 protein is CASRGPPGTEAFF. The CDR3 DNA is TGTGCCAGCAGAGGACCCCCGGGGACTGAAGCTTTCTTT.

This chain connects TRBV18 to TRBJ1-4; D unresolved. Trimming removed 6 bases from V and 4 bases from J, with 15 bases in between. The germline gives CDR1 KGHSH, CDR2 LQKENI. The length of the CDR3 is 15 residues. This CDR3 reads CASSPLAEVNEKLFF. For the CDR3, the DNA is TGTGCCAGCTCCCCCCTGGCAGAAGTTAATGAAAAACTGTTTTTT.

The chain carries TRBV2 and TRBJ1-4; no clear D gene. The CDR3 contains 13 residues. CDR1 SNHLY and CDR2 FYNNEI come from the germline V gene. The germline V and J ends were trimmed by 8 bases and 4 bases, with 11 bases remaining between them. The CDR3 sequence: CASGRVNNEKLFF. The CDR3 DNA reads TGTGCCAGCGGTCGGGTGAATAATGAAAAACTGTTTTTT.

There are a few counts of this clone. V is TRBV15 and J is TRBJ1-6; TRBD1 matches at 7 bases. Germline values: CDR1 LNHNV, CDR2 YYDKDF (reference sequence). The CDR3 spans 14 residues. V lost 0 bases and J lost 12; bases outside the gene matches: 5. DNA of the CDR3: TGTGCCACCAGCAGAGATGGCAGGGGGAAACCCCTCCACTTT. Residues: CATSRDGRGKPLHF.